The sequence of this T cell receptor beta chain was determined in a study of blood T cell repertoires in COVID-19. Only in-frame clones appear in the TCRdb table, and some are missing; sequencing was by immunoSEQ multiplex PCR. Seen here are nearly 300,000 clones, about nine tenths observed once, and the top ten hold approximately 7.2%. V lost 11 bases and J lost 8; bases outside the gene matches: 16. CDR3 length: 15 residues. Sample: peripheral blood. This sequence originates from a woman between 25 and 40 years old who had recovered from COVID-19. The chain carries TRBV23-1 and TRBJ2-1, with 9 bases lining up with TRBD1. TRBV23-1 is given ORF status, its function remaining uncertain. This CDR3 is CAHQREDRGLYEQFF. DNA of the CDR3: TGCGCCCATCAGCGTGAGGACAGGGGTCTCTATGAGCAGTTCTTC.